The rows below give T cell receptor beta chains drawn from one sample of a study of shared clonotypes between healthy human individuals. The method was immunoSEQ multiplex PCR; TCRdb's version includes in-frame clones alone and lacks a portion of them. Of hundreds of thousands of clones in the sample, 95% to 98% were seen once. The sequencing input was naive CD4+ T cells sorted from blood. These receptors all stem from a woman younger than 45 in good health. CDR3s include the opening cysteine and the closing phenylalanine or tryptophan. The order of the fields is J gene, V gene, clone size, CDR3 protein. For some rows the clone size is stated as once, few or many, or as a class when expanded; others skip it.

TRBJ1-5 | TRBV6-1 | once | CASSEGGRGDQPQHF
TRBJ2-3 | TRBV27 | - | CASSFGVSAGGYTDTQYF
TRBJ2-7 | TRBV10-3 | - | CAIRSRDRVAEQYF
TRBJ2-1 | TRBV11-3 | - | CASSLVESSYNEQFF
TRBJ2-5 | TRBV28 | - | CASSLFGTAVTHKETQYF
TRBJ2-6 | TRBV11-2 | - | CASSKDRVPGANVLTF
TRBJ1-1 | TRBV5-1 | - | CASSSILEGTEAFF
TRBJ2-3 | TRBV7-2 | - | CASSLHGMEGDTQYF
TRBJ2-3 | TRBV9 | - | CASSAKGVSTDTQYF
TRBJ1-2 | TRBV28 | - | CASSLRQGSYGYTF
- | TRBV28 | - | CASFSMGSPSYEQYF
TRBJ2-6 | TRBV9 | - | CASSQIPTGANVLTF
TRBJ2-7 | TRBV28 | - | CASSLASGSREQYF
TRBJ2-2 | TRBV11-2 | - | CASSLAGTGRSKPFGELFF
TRBJ2-7 | TRBV27 | - | CASSLLGLSYEQYF
TRBJ1-1 | TRBV20-1 | - | CSATGTEEAFF
TRBJ1-1 | TRBV10-2 | - | CASLTGEKGAFF
TRBJ1-2 | TRBV2 | - | CASRSRRLYGYTF
TRBJ2-2 | TRBV11-1 | - | CASSLDPGPGELFF
TRBJ2-5 | TRBV19 | - | CASSPDREETQYF
TRBJ2-5 | TRBV6-5 | - | CASSYWGGETQYF
TRBJ2-1 | TRBV7-8 | once | CASSLDWTGSYNEQFF
TRBJ2-3 | TRBV27 | - | CASSPTRVSFADTQYF
TRBJ2-1 | TRBV7-9 | - | CASSFSGGFYEQFF
TRBJ2-7 | TRBV27 | - | CASSLSSGEQYF
TRBJ1-3 | TRBV2 | - | CASSGGNSGNTIYF
TRBJ1-2 | TRBV5-1 | - | CASSRTGSNYGYTF
TRBJ1-1 | TRBV7-6 | - | CASSLAGDGYPEAFF
TRBJ2-7 | TRBV29-1 | - | CSVVLASSYEQYF
TRBJ2-5 | TRBV11-2 | - | CASSLGETQYF
TRBJ2-3 | TRBV2 | - | CASMERDLRSDTQYF
TRBJ2-7 | TRBV5-1 | - | CASSGGQGISYEQYF
TRBJ2-6 | TRBV6-1 | - | CASISASSGANVLTF
TRBJ2-3 | TRBV10-3 | - | CAISEAQRGGTDTQYF
TRBJ2-7 | TRBV28 | - | CASGPFGRYF
TRBJ2-1 | TRBV2 | - | CASTRLAGYNEQFF
TRBJ2-2 | TRBV29-1 | - | CSVGVLARGGTGELFF
TRBJ2-1 | TRBV10-2 | - | CASSESPNEQFF
TRBJ2-3 | TRBV18 | - | CASSLGSRPDTQYF
TRBJ2-7 | TRBV2 | few | CASREREGRYEQYF
TRBJ1-5 | TRBV15 | - | CATSGWGSNQPQHF
TRBJ2-7 | TRBV2 | - | CASSDRDKTSYEQYF
TRBJ1-5 | TRBV25-1 | once | CASSQTGQSNQPQHF
TRBJ2-3 | TRBV28 | - | CASSLGLAGGFSTDTQYF